This T cell receptor (beta chain) is from a study of CD8 T cells in Susac syndrome (dated by TCRdb to between 2018 and 2020). About the investigation overall: Of the Susac syndrome patients who were sequenced, five or six had clinically active disease and eight were in clinical remission. At the time of blood withdrawal, Susac syndrome patients were either therapy-naive, taking corticosteroids (with some also receiving IVIg), or on IVIg alone. Repertoire sequencing was used to test whether CD8+ T cell activation and differentiation in Susac syndrome was antigen driven.

Peripheral blood CD8+ and CD4+ T cells from healthy donors, Susac syndrome patients and multiple sclerosis patients were profiled by high-throughput TCR beta sequencing. The Susac syndrome patients fulfilled recently defined diagnostic criteria for definite or probable disease. Bulk CD8+ and CD4+ T cells were purified by magnetic negative isolation, whereas CD8+ TEMRA cells were enriched by FACS. Blood was collected in EDTA tubes and processed within 24 hours, with PBMCs isolated through density gradient centrifugation. PBMCs destined for TCR sequencing were cryopreserved in liquid nitrogen and later thawed in a 37 °C water bath. Purity of sorted or isolated CD4+, CD8+ and CD8+ TEMRA cells was at least 90%. RNA was extracted using the RNeasy kit, and roughly 0.5 to 1 ug of the RNA was reverse transcribed with random hexamers. The immunoSEQ multiplex PCR assay, covering 54 Vbeta and 13 Jbeta segments, was used to amplify TCR beta CDR3 regions. PCR amplification bias was corrected by using a synthetic template baseline for primer optimization and computational correction. For the original study's pipeline: Only productive sequences were kept, with reads annotated to V, D and J genes according to IMGT and analyzed in immunoSEQ Analyzer. To calculate clonality, Shannon entropy was normalized by log2 of the number of productive unique sequences and then subtracted from one. For each patient and control, public and private clones were evaluated among the 100 most prevalent clones. Clones were defined as Susac-specific when absent from the healthy and MS cohorts, from fewer than 1,300 published viral clones and from other ImmuneACCESS disease sequences. In TCRdb, the public reads were trimmed at Q25 with fastp and aligned with MiXCR, with productive beta chains retained. Merged by CDR3 protein, the rows form single entries marked with the most common genes and DNA. The V and J calls here are based on TCRdb, not the publication. The sample includes 150,000 or so distinct CDR3 sequences, with 95% to 96% observed a single time. Clones ranked in the top ten supply around 0.12% of the sample.

CDR1 and CDR2 are drawn from the germline V gene: SGHTA, FQGNSA. V lost 3 bases and J lost 6 bases; the stretch between them is 14 bases long. The CDR3 spans 15 residues, from the cysteine through the phenylalanine. Of the read, only the CDR3 DNA is kept; its 45 bases are in frame from base 1. Study-wide conclusions, independent of this receptor: The CD4+ T cell repertoire of patients with Susac syndrome showed no detectable clonal expansion. The number of individuals in the TCR sequencing and HLA analysis was recognized as being relatively small.

Comments on this clonotype: Its antigen remains undetermined. Base qualities are not provided; no much larger clone lies one nucleotide away.

The sequenced sample was CD4+ T cells from PBMCs. This receptor was taken from a human donor with Susac syndrome. The chain couples TRBV7-2 to TRBJ2-2, with no reliable assignment of the D segment. The nucleotide sequence reads as follows: TGTGCCAGCAGCTTTACCCCATCTCCCGCCGGGGAGCTGTTTTTT. Its translation is CASSFTPSPAGELFF.